The 6 T cell receptor beta chains listed next were all sequenced from one sample in a study of identical twins. Via MiXCR, TCRdb re-called the 5' RACE reads, giving one row per CDR3 protein. The data hold roughly 630,000 distinct CDR3 sequences, with just over 7% observed a single time. The same sample was also studied in work on yellow fever vaccine responses in identical twins.

Sequencing used PBMCs. Receptor source: a woman aged 18 to 35 in good health.

Only a few counts were recorded for this clonotype. The rearrangement links TRBV5-1 to TRBJ2-7; D not certain. The germline V gene encodes CDR1 SGHRS and CDR2 YFSETQ. The V gene lost 0 bases and the J gene lost 2 bases, with 9 bases spanning the gap. The CDR3 covers 14 residues. The DNA of the CDR3 is TGCGCCAGCAGCTTGGGGACCGTTCCCTACGAGCAGTACGTC. Encoded protein: CASSLGTVPYEQYV.

This clonotype was observed a few times. This chain joins TRBV11-2 and TRBJ2-1; 13 bases match TRBD2. The germline V gene has CDR1 SGHAT and CDR2 FQNNGV. V trimming: 3 bases; J trimming: 3 bases; junction bases outside the gene matches: 8. The CDR3 has 18 amino acids. CDR3 sequence (DNA): TGTGCCAGCAGCTTTGAGACTAGCGGGGGGCACCGCTACAATGAGCAGTTCTTC. This encodes CASSFETSGGHRYNEQFF. Full variable domain (outside the CDR3, taken from reference TRBV11-2 and TRBJ2-1): EAGVAQSPRYKIIEKRQSVAFWCNPISGHATLYWYQQILGQGPKLLIQFQNNGVVDDSQLPKDRFSAERLKGVDSTLKIQPAKLEDSAVYLCASSFETSGGHRYNEQFFGPGTRLTVL.

In this sample, this clonotype turned up many times. The V call is TRBV29-1, the J call TRBJ1-2, with unresolved D. Germline V CDR1 and CDR2: SQVTM, ANQGSEA. Trimming took off 1 base at V and 5 bases at J, with 11 bases between the two ends. There are 13 residues in the CDR3. Written as DNA, the CDR3 is TGCAGCGTTGAAGTATCGGGTCCGTATGGCTACACCTTC. Residues: CSVEVSGPYGYTF. The full variable domain, rest sourced from reference TRBV29-1 and TRBJ1-2, is SAVISQKPSRDICQRGTSLTIQCQVDSQVTMMFWYRQQPGQSLTLIATANQGSEATYESGFVIDKFPISRPNLTFSTLTVSNMSPEDSSIYLCSVEVSGPYGYTFGSGTRLTVV.

In this sample, this clonotype turned up a few times. The V and J genes are TRBV28 and TRBJ2-7; D tentatively fits TRBD1 or TRBD2 (5 bases each). In germline, CDR1 is MDHEN, CDR2 SYDVKM. The CDR3 totals 13 residues. V shed 1 base and J shed 7 bases, with 11 bases lying between them. The CDR3: CASSLLGDGEQYV. The DNA of the CDR3 is TGTGCCAGCAGTTTATTAGGGGACGGTGAGCAGTACGTC.

This clonotype has only a few counts. The chain recombines TRBV29-1 with TRBJ2-5; 11 bases match TRBD1. The V and J ends lost 3 bases and 6 bases, in that order; junction bases with no gene match: 6. CDR3 length: 14 residues. Germline assignment: CDR1 SQVTM and CDR2 ANQGSEA. CDR3 protein: CSVDRTGGRKTQYF. CDR3 sequence (DNA): TGCAGCGTTGATAGGACAGGGGGCAGAAAGACCCAGTACTTC.

This clonotype was picked up many times. The genes are TRBV6-5 and TRBJ2-3; no clear D gene. Germline V lookup: CDR1 MNHEY, CDR2 SVGAGI. Trimming stripped 2 bases from V and 2 bases from J, with 11 bases between. The CDR3 totals 15 residues. The CDR3 loop reads CASSYNGEPTDTQYF. CDR3 nucleotide sequence: TGTGCCAGCAGTTACAACGGCGAGCCCACAGATACGCAGTATTTT.